A single sample is the source of the 21 T cell receptor beta chains below, sequenced in a study of blood T cells in healthy people across ages. With a J-beta primer mix and a sample-barcoded 5' primer, a second PCR ran roughly 6 to 12 cycles. TCRdb called the 5' RACE reads again in MiXCR, with one record for every CDR3 protein. The sample shows 650,000 to 900,000 distinct CDR3 sequences, approximately 65% of them seen only once. Input material: blood. The receptor set was obtained from a man under 40 in good health.

V usage is TRBV4-2 and J usage is TRBJ2-3, with TRBD2 as a possible D gene (5 bases). V lost 1 base and J 2 bases, leaving 10 bases between the germline ends. The germline gives CDR1 LGHNA, CDR2 YNFKEQ. CDR3 length equals 15 residues. The CDR3 DNA is TGTGCCAGCAGCCAAGTTGGAGCGGCCACAGATACGCAGTATTTT. Translation gives CASSQVGAATDTQYF.

This sequence joins TRBV14 and TRBJ2-1, with a tentative D call TRBD2 (7 bases). This CDR3 comprises 15 residues. Trimming stripped 4 bases from V and 9 bases from J, with 19 bases between. Germline CDR1 and CDR2: SGHDN and FVKESK. Here the CDR3 reads CASSRRRGGASEQFF. In DNA form, the CDR3 reads TGTGCCAGCAGCCGAAGGAGGGGGGGGGCCAGTGAGCAGTTCTTC.

This chain uses TRBV4-2 with TRBJ2-5, with 8 bases matching TRBD1. With 0 bases clipped from V and 4 bases from J, the junction kept 1 base outside the gene matches. Germline lookup yields CDR1 LGHNA and CDR2 YNFKEQ. There are 14 residues in the CDR3. The CDR3 coding sequence is TGTGCCAGCAGCCAAGACGACAGGGGAGAGACCCAGTACTTC. Protein: CASSQDDRGETQYF.

CDR3 in amino acids: CASSLGVENTGELFF. CDR3 DNA sequence: TGTGCCAGCAGTTTGGGCGTTGAGAACACCGGGGAGCTGTTTTTT. The V gene is TRBV12-3 or TRBV12-4, the J gene TRBJ2-2, with D uncertain. This CDR3 region has 15 residues. V was clipped by 3 bases and J by 1 base, with 9 bases between them.

The J gene is TRBJ2-7, the V gene TRBV6-6; 8 nucleotides align to TRBD1. After removal of 6 bases from V and 2 bases from J, the junction contained 3 bases not matched to a gene. The CDR3 is made up of 13 amino acids. CDR1 and CDR2 (germline): MNHNY, SVGAGI (reference sequence). CDR3 protein: CASRTGGTYEQYF. Here the CDR3 DNA reads TGTGCCAGCAGAACAGGGGGAACCTACGAGCAGTACTTC.

V and J are TRBV7-2 and TRBJ2-7; maybe TRBD2 (5 bases). Germline V gene sequence: CDR1 SGHTA, CDR2 FQGNSA. The CDR3 is 13 amino acids. V was trimmed by 5 bases and J by 1 base, leaving 9 bases between them. CDR3 loop: CTSSQGLSYEQYF. CDR3 sequence (DNA): TGTACCAGCAGCCAAGGACTTTCCTACGAGCAGTACTTC.

For the CDR3, the DNA is TGCAGCGTTGAAGTCCCGGGACATCCAAATGAGCAGTTCTTC. This translates into CSVEVPGHPNEQFF. The chain couples TRBV29-1 to TRBJ2-1, with D perhaps matching TRBD1 (6 bases). CDR1 and CDR2 from the germline V gene are SQVTM and ANQGSEA. The CDR3 sequence is 14 residues long. The V end was cut by 1 base, the J end by 7 bases, with 14 bases between.

The V call is TRBV28, the J call TRBJ2-7; D perhaps matches TRBD1 (5 bases). With 3 bases removed from V and 0 bases from J, the gap between germline ends came to 12 bases. Per germline, CDR1 MDHEN and CDR2 SYDVKM. The CDR3 loop spans 15 amino acids. CDR3 nucleotide sequence: TGTGCCAGCAGTTTCTCCAGGACAAGCTCCTACGAGCAGTACTTC. This gives the protein CASSFSRTSSYEQYF.

The gene calls are TRBV3-1 and TRBJ1-2; D is unclear. CDR3 length: 15 residues. CDR1 and CDR2 from the germline V gene are LGHDT and YNNKEL (reference sequence). V lost 6 bases, J lost 2 bases, and 16 bases lay in between. The CDR3 DNA reads as TGTGCCAGCAGTCCCGGGCGGGGAGTGAACTATGGCTACACCTTC. It encodes CASSPGRGVNYGYTF. Drawing the rest from reference TRBV3-1 and TRBJ1-2, the complete variable domain is DTAVSQTPKYLVTQMGNDKSIKCEQNLGHDTMYWYKQDSKKFLKIMFSYNNKELIINETVPNRFSPKSPDKAHLNLHINSLELGDSAVYFCASSPGRGVNYGYTFGSGTRLTVV.

The table lists this clonotype with a count of one. This rearrangement joins TRBV9 to TRBJ2-4, with 9 positions matching TRBD1. The end of the DNA fits TRBJ2-7 better, so the J call may be wrong. The CDR3 totals 15 residues. CDR1 SGDLS and CDR2 YYNGEE come from the germline V gene. The CDR3 spells CASSDRDRDIYEQYF. The CDR3 nucleotides read TGTGCCAGCAGCGACCGGGACAGGGACATCTACGAGCAGTACTTC.

This clonotype turned up a few times. The V and J genes are TRBV4-2 and TRBJ2-1, with a weak D call TRBD2 (6 bases). Germline values: CDR1 LGHNA, CDR2 YNFKEQ. CDR3 length equals 15 residues. V was clipped by 0 bases and J by 4 bases, with 10 bases between them. The CDR3 reads CASSQESAGYNEQFF. CDR3 DNA sequence: TGTGCCAGCAGCCAAGAATCGGCGGGGTACAATGAGCAGTTCTTC.

This clonotype was observed a handful of times. The V call is TRBV6-6, the J call TRBJ2-6, with TRBD1 matching 10 bases. Trimming took 11 bases from V and 0 from J; bases not matched to a gene: 4. This CDR3 spans 15 amino acids. CDR1 is MNHNY, CDR2 SVGAGI, per germline (reference sequence). The CDR3 coding sequence is TGTGCCGAGACAGGGGGCTACTCTGGGGCCAACGTCCTGACTTTC. Encoded protein: CAETGGYSGANVLTF.

The sample holds a few counts of this clonotype. The DNA of the CDR3 is TGCGCCAGCAGCTTGAGTAAGGAAGAGACCCAGTACTTC. This gives the protein CASSLSKEETQYF. The rearrangement links TRBV5-1 to TRBJ2-5; D ambiguous. Germline-derived CDR1 and CDR2 are SGHRS and YFSETQ. Trimming pared 1 base from V and 3 bases from J, leaving 7 bases between. This CDR3 is built from 13 residues.

The chain couples TRBV20-1 to TRBJ1-6; a weak D match, TRBD1 (6 bases). The CDR3 runs to 14 residues. Trimming took 3 bases from V and 7 from J, leaving 13 bases between them. Germline V gene data show CDR1 as DFQATT and CDR2 as SNEGSKA (reference sequence). CDR3 protein: CSASRDTENSPLHF. The CDR3 coding sequence is TGCAGTGCTAGCCGGGACACGGAGAATTCACCCCTCCACTTT.

This chain joins TRBV20-1 and TRBJ2-1, with D maybe TRBD2 (5 bases). This CDR3 has 13 amino acids. V was clipped by 6 bases and J by 13 bases, with 22 bases between them. Per the germline V gene, CDR1 is DFQATT and CDR2 is SNEGSKA (reference sequence). The CDR3 spells CSAPPPGRETQFF. The CDR3, as DNA: TGCAGTGCCCCTCCTCCGGGGAGAGAGACCCAGTTCTTC.

The CDR3 nucleotides read TGTGCCAGCAGTTTAGGGGTCCGGGGTCAGCCCCAGCATTTT. Protein: CASSLGVRGQPQHF. The chain couples TRBV27 to TRBJ1-5, with D hard to call. Germline values: CDR1 MNHEY, CDR2 SMNVEV (reference sequence). CDR3 length: 14 amino acids. Trimming stripped 2 bases from V and 6 bases from J, with 11 bases between.

This sequence joins TRBV11-2 and TRBJ2-2, with TRBD2 matching over 8 bases. The CDR3 is made up of 16 amino acids. CDR1 is SGHAT and CDR2 is FQNNGV in the germline V gene. V was pared by 0 bases and J by 3 bases, with 3 bases of the junction left unmatched. The CDR3, as DNA: TGTGCCAGCAGCTTAGATCGGGGGGGAGACACCGGGGAGCTGTTTTTT. As protein: CASSLDRGGDTGELFF.

The chain employs TRBV29-1 and TRBJ2-1; 11 nucleotides align to TRBD2. The ends lost 4 bases at V and 4 bases at J; junction bases unmatched: 6. CDR1 is SQVTM, CDR2 ANQGSEA, per germline. The CDR3 is made up of 15 amino acids. CDR3 loop: CSVVTSGAIYNEQFF. In DNA form, the CDR3 reads TGCAGCGTTGTGACTAGCGGGGCGATATACAATGAGCAGTTCTTC.

The chain is built from TRBV29-1 and TRBJ1-4; D perhaps matches TRBD1 (5 bases). The length of the CDR3 is 12 residues. Per the germline V gene, CDR1 is SQVTM and CDR2 is ANQGSEA. V lost 4 bases to trimming and J lost 8 bases, with 11 bases between them. CDR3 region: CSVGARGEKLFF. The CDR3 DNA is TGCAGCGTTGGGGCAAGGGGCGAAAAACTGTTTTTT.

The chain has TRBV6-5 and TRBJ1-1; a possible D gene is TRBD1 (6 bases). Germline assignment: CDR1 MNHEY and CDR2 SVGAGI. The CDR3 contains 12 residues. The ends were cut back, 9 bases at V and 4 bases at J, with 12 bases in the middle. In nucleotides, the CDR3 is TGTGCCAGTTTAGGGGGTTCCACTGAAGCTTTCTTT. This codes for CASLGGSTEAFF.

This rearrangement joins TRBV4-3 to TRBJ2-3; 8 nucleotides align to TRBD2. V was clipped by 0 bases and J by 3 bases; unmatched bases: 5. Germline V CDR1 and CDR2: LGHNA, YSLEER. The CDR3 is 16 residues long. CDR3 sequence reads: CASSQEWRGATDTQYF. The CDR3 DNA sequence: TGCGCCAGCAGCCAAGAGTGGCGGGGGGCTACAGATACGCAGTATTTT.